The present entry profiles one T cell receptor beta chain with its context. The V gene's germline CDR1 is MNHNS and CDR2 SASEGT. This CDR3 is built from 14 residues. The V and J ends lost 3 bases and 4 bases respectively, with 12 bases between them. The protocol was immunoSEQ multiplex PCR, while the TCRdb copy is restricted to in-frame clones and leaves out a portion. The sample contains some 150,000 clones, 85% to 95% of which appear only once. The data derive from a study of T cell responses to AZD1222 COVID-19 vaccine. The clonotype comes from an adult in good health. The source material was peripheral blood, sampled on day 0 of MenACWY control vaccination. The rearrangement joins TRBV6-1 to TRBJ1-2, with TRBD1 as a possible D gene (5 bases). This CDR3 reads CASSEVRAPYGYTF. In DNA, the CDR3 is TGTGCCAGCAGTGAGGTCAGGGCCCCCTATGGCTACACCTTC.